These 14 T cell receptor beta chains share one sample of origin, sequenced in a study of regulatory T cells in long-lasting Graves disease. The time point was: newly diagnosed GD, antithyroid drugs for less than 3 months. Isolated PBMC RNA provided the starting material for the TCR library. According to the study, TCR beta libraries were built with iRepertoire HTBI primers and CDR3-region Arm-PCR. TCRdb independently ran MiXCR on the multiplex PCR reads; one entry per CDR3 protein. The table shows around 450,000 distinct CDR3 sequences, with more than 13% occurring only once. The data also belong to a second study, concerning T cells in Graves' hyperthyroidism and ophthalmopathy.

Material: peripheral blood mononuclear cells (PBMCs), obtained at new diagnosis, from a patient treated with antithyroid drugs. These TCRs come from a woman aged 30 to 39 with Graves disease.

This clonotype was observed many times. In DNA form, the CDR3 reads TGTGCCAGCCTAGGAACCGGGTGGGAGCAGTACTTC. This translates into CASLGTGWEQYF. The chain carries TRBV2 and TRBJ2-7; D is ambiguous. Deletions cut 8 bases from V and 7 bases from J, with 15 bases between. The CDR3 is 12 residues long. The germline V gene encodes CDR1 SNHLY and CDR2 FYNNEI. Full variable domain (rest looked up from reference TRBV2 and TRBJ2-7): EPEVTQTPSHQVTQMGQEVILRCVPISNHLYFYWYRQILGQKVEFLVSFYNNEISEKSEIFDDQFSVERPDGSNFTLKIRSTKLEDSAMYFCASLGTGWEQYFGPGTRLTVT.

This clonotype has at least ten counts. The chain uses TRBV11-2 and TRBJ2-7; D is uncertain. From germline, CDR1 is SGHAT and CDR2 FQNNGV. This CDR3 contains 15 residues. V dropped 5 bases and J dropped 0 bases, with 14 bases sitting between them. CDR3 protein: CASSRLGLHSYEQYF. Written as DNA, the CDR3 is TGTGCCAGCAGCCGCCTGGGTTTACACTCCTACGAGCAGTACTTC.

This clonotype was picked up many times. The V call is TRBV11-2, the J call TRBJ1-1; D remains unclear. CDR1 SGHAT and CDR2 FQNNGV come from the germline V gene. CDR3 length: 16 residues. V was clipped by 0 bases and J by 3 bases, with 14 bases between them. The CDR3 reads CASSLDAGWGDTEAFF. The CDR3 region has the DNA TGTGCCAGCAGCTTAGATGCGGGGTGGGGAGACACTGAAGCTTTCTTT.

This clonotype was detected ten times or more. The V and J genes are TRBV6-5 and TRBJ1-5; weak D call: TRBD1 (5 bases). The CDR3 extends over 14 amino acids. Germline V gives CDR1 MNHEY, CDR2 SVGAGI. Trimming stripped 3 bases from V and 5 bases from J, with 11 bases between. The CDR3 spells CASSYGAAHQPQHF. Here the CDR3 DNA reads TGTGCCAGCAGTTATGGGGCCGCCCATCAGCCCCAGCATTTT.

The chain recombines TRBV28 with TRBJ2-5; 10 nucleotides line up with TRBD2. Trimming at V came to 7 bases and at J to 1 base, leaving 6 bases not matched to a gene. This CDR3 is built from 15 residues. The germline V gene encodes CDR1 MDHEN and CDR2 SYDVKM. This chain's CDR3 is CASTVAGGSQETQYF. The CDR3 DNA follows: TGTGCCAGCACAGTAGCGGGAGGAAGCCAAGAGACCCAGTACTTC.

This clonotype was counted many times. The rearrangement links TRBV28 to TRBJ2-1; 9 nucleotides match TRBD1. In germline, CDR1 is MDHEN, CDR2 SYDVKM. With 5 bases clipped from V and 9 bases from J, the junction kept 8 bases outside the gene matches. This CDR3 comprises 14 residues. CDR3 region: CASSHPLQGAEQFF. The CDR3 DNA reads as TGTGCCAGCAGTCACCCCCTACAGGGGGCTGAGCAGTTCTTC.

This clonotype was detected only a few times. This chain links TRBV20-1 with TRBJ1-5; D is ambiguous. The CDR3 runs to 14 residues. V was cut by 4 bases and J by 1 base, with 11 bases left in between. CDR1 DFQATT and CDR2 SNEGSKA come from the germline V gene (reference sequence). DNA of the CDR3: TGCAGTGCTACCGCGGGAGGGAGCAATCAGCCCCAGCATTTT. Translation: CSATAGGSNQPQHF.

Only a few counts were recorded for this clonotype. This chain connects TRBV7-2 to TRBJ2-7; D is possibly TRBD2 (7 bases). The CDR3 sequence is 17 residues long. Germline V gene data show CDR1 as SGHTA and CDR2 as FQGNSA. V lost 3 bases and J 0 bases, leaving 18 bases between the germline ends. DNA of the CDR3: TGTGCCAGCAGCTTGCCCGAGGGGGGGGTAAGCTCCTACGAGCAGTACTTC. Amino acids: CASSLPEGGVSSYEQYF. The entire variable domain, with the rest obtained from reference TRBV7-2 and TRBJ2-7, is as follows: GAGVSQSPSNKVTEKGKDVELRCDPISGHTALYWYRQSLGQGLEFLIYFQGNSAPDKSGLPSDRFSAERTGGSVSTLTIQRTQQEDSAVYLCASSLPEGGVSSYEQYFGPGTRLTVT.

V usage is TRBV12-3 or TRBV12-4 and J usage is TRBJ1-2; perhaps TRBD1 as D (6 bases). CDR3 length equals 14 residues. Trimming shortened V by 6 bases and J by 3 bases, and 14 bases separated the two germline ends. This CDR3 is CASSLEGVDYGYTF. CDR3 coding DNA: TGTGCCAGCAGCTTGGAGGGGGTGGACTATGGCTACACCTTC.

There are many counts of this clonotype. The chain has TRBV29-1 and TRBJ1-1, with D possibly TRBD1 on 6 matching bases. Deletions cut 7 bases from V and 3 bases from J, with 15 bases between. The length of the CDR3 is 13 residues. The germline gives CDR1 SQVTM, CDR2 ANQGSEA. CDR3: CSAGGGPYTEAFF. The CDR3 DNA reads TGCAGCGCCGGAGGGGGTCCCTACACTGAAGCTTTCTTT.

This chain uses TRBV12-3 or TRBV12-4 with TRBJ2-2; D may correspond to TRBD1 or TRBD2 (6 bases each). The CDR3 extends over 23 amino acids. Trimming cost V 0 bases and J 4 bases, with 33 bases left between them. Here the CDR3 DNA reads TGTGCCAGCAGTTTAGCGCAAGGGGGGCGTCCCTCCCCTTTCCCGCAACGCACCGGGGAGCTGTTTTTT. Amino acid sequence: CASSLAQGGRPSPFPQRTGELFF.

This clonotype was observed a few times. An end of the junction differs from the germline gene, which may be a read error. The CDR3 region has the DNA TGTGCCAGCGGGCGACTGAGTGGGGGGGCTGAGTACTTC. It codes for CASGRLSGGAEYF. The chain has TRBV6-1 and TRBJ2-3; maybe TRBD2 (7 bases). CDR3 size: 13 residues. Germline V gene sequence: CDR1 MNHNS, CDR2 SASEGT.

This clonotype was seen repeatedly, ten times or more. The gene calls are TRBV4-1 and TRBJ1-4; D remains ambiguous. With 0 bases removed from V and 5 bases from J, the gap between germline ends came to 10 bases. Per germline, CDR1 MGHRA and CDR2 YSYEKL. CDR3 length: 15 amino acids. CDR3 nucleotide sequence: TGCGCCAGCAGCCAAGATTGGGCAGTAAATGAAAAACTGTTTTTT. Its protein is CASSQDWAVNEKLFF.

On this clonotype itself: This may stem from a read error, because a much larger clone lies one nucleotide away. The chain combines TRBV3-1 with TRBJ1-6; a possible D gene is TRBD1 (6 bases). CDR1 and CDR2 (germline): LGHDT, YNNKEL (reference sequence). CDR3 length equals 15 residues. Trimming shortened V by 4 bases and J by 3 bases, and 10 bases separated the two germline ends. CDR3 loop: CASSLGGLYNSPLHF. CDR3 nucleotides: TGTGCCAGCAGCCTCGGGGGCCTCTATAATTCACCCCTCCACTTT.